The entry that follows covers one TCR beta chain sequence. Antigen unknown. V was clipped by 7 bases and J by 6 bases, with 19 bases between them. The CDR3 has 15 amino acids. Germline V gene data show CDR1 as MDHEN and CDR2 as SYDVKM. The sample is drawn from a study of shared clonotypes between healthy human individuals. Sorted-subset replicate PCR reactions were performed with approximately 180 ng DNA, corresponding to tens of thousands of T cell genomes. Here immunoSEQ multiplex PCR was the method, and the copy in TCRdb shows in-frame clones only, minus some. The data show roughly 700,000 clones, roughly 70% seen once. Study-wide points: Generation probability values for non-shared clonotypes were lower than those for clonotypes shared by all four donors.

J is TRBJ1-5 and V is TRBV28; tentative D call: TRBD1 (5 bases). This TCR was sampled from a woman aged 30 to 39 in good health. Material: memory CD4+ T cells sorted from blood. Stated subset: CD45RA-negative fraction. The CDR3 loop is CASTQRVTVSQPQHF. For the CDR3, the DNA is TGTGCCAGCACCCAACGGGTGACAGTGTCTCAGCCCCAGCATTTT. Full variable domain (rest looked up from reference TRBV28 and TRBJ1-5): DVKVTQSSRYLVKRTGEKVFLECVQDMDHENMFWYRQDPGLGLRLIYFSYDVKMKEKGDIPEGYSVSREKKERFSLILESASTNQTSMYLCASTQRVTVSQPQHFGDGTRLSIL.